This T cell receptor (beta chain) is from a study of neurological immune-mediated disorders. Study-wide findings and caveats: The highest TCR clonal expansion occurred in HTLV-1-associated myelopathy; multiple sclerosis fell below healthy controls.

Synthesis of cDNA was carried out by template-switch 5'RACE. The reaction used 10-nucleotide random UMIs. Sequencing of 15-18 subjects in each run yielded over 190 million TCR-beta sequences. MiXCR, run by TCRdb on the 5' RACE reads, gives a single entry per CDR3 protein. Of about 45,000 distinct CDR3 sequences in the sample, roughly a fifth were seen once. This clonotype was detected ten times or more. Its target is not known. The CDR3 is 11 residues long. Germline CDR1 reads MNHNY; CDR2 reads SVGAGI (reference sequence). Trimming cost V 6 bases and J 8 bases, with 5 bases left between them. Regarding time point: technical triplicate 3.

This sequence was found in a man in his 60s with HTLV-1-associated myelopathy (HAM/TSP). The source material was PBMCs. The chain combines TRBV6-6 with TRBJ1-6; D not resolved. DNA of the CDR3: TGTGCCAGCAGACTAGATTCACCCCTCCACTTT. Its protein product is CASRLDSPLHF.